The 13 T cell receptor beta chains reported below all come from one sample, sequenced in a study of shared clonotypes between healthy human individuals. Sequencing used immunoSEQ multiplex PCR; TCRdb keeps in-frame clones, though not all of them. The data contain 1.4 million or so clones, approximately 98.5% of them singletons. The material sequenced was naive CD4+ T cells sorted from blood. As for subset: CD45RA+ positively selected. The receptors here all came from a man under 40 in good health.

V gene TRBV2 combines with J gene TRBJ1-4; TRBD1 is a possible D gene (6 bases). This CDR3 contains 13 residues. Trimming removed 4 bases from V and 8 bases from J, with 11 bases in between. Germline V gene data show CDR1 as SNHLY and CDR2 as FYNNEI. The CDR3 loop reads CASSGETGEKLFF. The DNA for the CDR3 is TGTGCCAGCAGTGGGGAGACAGGCGAAAAACTGTTTTTT.

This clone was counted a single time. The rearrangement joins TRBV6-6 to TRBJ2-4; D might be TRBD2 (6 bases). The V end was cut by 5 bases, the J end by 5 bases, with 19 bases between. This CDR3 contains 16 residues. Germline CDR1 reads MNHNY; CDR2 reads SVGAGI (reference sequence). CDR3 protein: CASSTSPGVRQNIQYF. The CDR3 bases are TGTGCCAGCAGTACATCCCCGGGGGTACGTCAAAACATTCAGTACTTC.

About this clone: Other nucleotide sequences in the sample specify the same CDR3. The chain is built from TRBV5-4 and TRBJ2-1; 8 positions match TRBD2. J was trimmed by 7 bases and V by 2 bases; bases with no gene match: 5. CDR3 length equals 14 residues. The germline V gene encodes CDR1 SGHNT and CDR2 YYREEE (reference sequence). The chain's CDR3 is CASSLETSANEQFF. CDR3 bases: TGTGCCAGCAGCTTAGAGACTAGCGCTAATGAGCAGTTCTTC.

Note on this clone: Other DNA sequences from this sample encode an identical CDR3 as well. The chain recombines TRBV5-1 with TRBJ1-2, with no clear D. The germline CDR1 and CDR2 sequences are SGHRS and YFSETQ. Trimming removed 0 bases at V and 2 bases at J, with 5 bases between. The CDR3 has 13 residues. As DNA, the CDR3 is TGCGCCAGCAGCTTGGCGGACAACTATGGCTACACCTTC. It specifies CASSLADNYGYTF.

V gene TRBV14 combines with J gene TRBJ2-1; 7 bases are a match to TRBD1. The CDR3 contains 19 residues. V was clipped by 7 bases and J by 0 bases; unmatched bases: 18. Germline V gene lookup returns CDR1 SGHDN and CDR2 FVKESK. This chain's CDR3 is CASTGATGSDISSYNEQFF. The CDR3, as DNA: TGTGCCAGCACCGGCGCGACAGGGAGCGATATCAGCTCCTACAATGAGCAGTTCTTC. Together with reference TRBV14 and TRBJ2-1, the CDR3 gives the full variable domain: EAGVTQFPSHSVIEKGQTVTLRCDPISGHDNLYWYRRVMGKEIKFLLHFVKESKQDESGMPNNRFLAERTGGTYSTLKVQPAELEDSGVYFCASTGATGSDISSYNEQFFGPGTRLTVL.

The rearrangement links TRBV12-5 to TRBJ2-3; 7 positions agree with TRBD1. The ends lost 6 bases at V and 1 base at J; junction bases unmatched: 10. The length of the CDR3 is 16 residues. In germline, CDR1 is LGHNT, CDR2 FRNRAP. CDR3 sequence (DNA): TGTGCTAGTGGCCGAGGGGGCGCGTTAGGCACAGATACGCAGTATTTT. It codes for CASGRGGALGTDTQYF. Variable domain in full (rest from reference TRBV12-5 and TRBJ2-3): DARVTQTPRHKVTEMGQEVTMRCQPILGHNTVFWYRQTMMQGLELLAYFRNRAPLDDSGMPKDRFSAEMPDATLATLKIQPSEPRDSAVYFCASGRGGALGTDTQYFGPGTRLTVL.

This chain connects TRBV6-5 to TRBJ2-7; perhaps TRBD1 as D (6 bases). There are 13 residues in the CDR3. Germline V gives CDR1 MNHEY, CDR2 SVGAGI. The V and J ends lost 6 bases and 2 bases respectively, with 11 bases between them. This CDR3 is CASSRQVTYEQYF. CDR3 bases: TGTGCCAGCAGCCGACAGGTTACCTACGAGCAGTACTTC.

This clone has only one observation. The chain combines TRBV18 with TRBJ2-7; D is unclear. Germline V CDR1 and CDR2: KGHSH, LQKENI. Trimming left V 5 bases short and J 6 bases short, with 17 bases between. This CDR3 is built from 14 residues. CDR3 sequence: CASSDLGLASEQYF. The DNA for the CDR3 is TGTGCCAGCTCAGATCTCGGCCTCGCATCCGAGCAGTACTTC.

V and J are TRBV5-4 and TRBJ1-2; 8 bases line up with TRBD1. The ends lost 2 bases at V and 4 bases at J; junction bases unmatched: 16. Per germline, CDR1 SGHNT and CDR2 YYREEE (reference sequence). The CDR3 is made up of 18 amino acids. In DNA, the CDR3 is TGTGCCAGCAGCTTTGGGGGTATTTCTGAGACAGGGGTCTATGGCTACACCTTC. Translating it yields CASSFGGISETGVYGYTF. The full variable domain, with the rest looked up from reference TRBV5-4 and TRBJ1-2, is ETGVTQSPTHLIKTRGQQVTLRCSSQSGHNTVSWYQQALGQGPQFIFQYYREEENGRGNFPPRFSGLQFPNYSSELNVNALELDDSALYLCASSFGGISETGVYGYTFGSGTRLTVV.

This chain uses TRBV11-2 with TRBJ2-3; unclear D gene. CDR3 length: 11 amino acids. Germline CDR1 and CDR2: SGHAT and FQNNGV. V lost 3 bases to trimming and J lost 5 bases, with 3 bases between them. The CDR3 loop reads CASSLRDTQYF. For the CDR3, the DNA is TGTGCCAGCAGCTTGAGAGATACGCAGTATTTT.

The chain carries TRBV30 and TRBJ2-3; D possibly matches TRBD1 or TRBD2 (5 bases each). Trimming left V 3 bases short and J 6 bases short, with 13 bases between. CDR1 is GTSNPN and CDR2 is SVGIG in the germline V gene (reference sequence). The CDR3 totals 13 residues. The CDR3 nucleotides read TGTGCCTGGAGACCGGGGCCGGGGGATACGCAGTATTTT. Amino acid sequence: CAWRPGPGDTQYF. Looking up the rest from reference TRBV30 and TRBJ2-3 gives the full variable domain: SQTIHQWPATLVQPVGSPLSLECTVEGTSNPNLYWYRQAAGRGLQLLFYSVGIGQISSEVPQNLSASRPQDRQFILSSKKLLLSDSGFYLCAWRPGPGDTQYFGPGTRLTVL.

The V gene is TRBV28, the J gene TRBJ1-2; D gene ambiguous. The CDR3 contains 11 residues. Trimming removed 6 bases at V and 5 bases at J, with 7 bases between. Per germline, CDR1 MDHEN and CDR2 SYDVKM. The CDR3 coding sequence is TGTGCCAGCAGGTCTTTGTATGGCTACACCTTC. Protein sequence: CASRSLYGYTF.

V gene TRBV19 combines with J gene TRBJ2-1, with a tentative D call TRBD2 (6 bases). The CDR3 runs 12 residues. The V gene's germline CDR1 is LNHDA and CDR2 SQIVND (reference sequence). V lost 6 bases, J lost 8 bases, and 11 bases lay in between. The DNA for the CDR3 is TGTGCCAGTAGGGTCCGGAGGGATGAGCAGTTCTTC. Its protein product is CASRVRRDEQFF.